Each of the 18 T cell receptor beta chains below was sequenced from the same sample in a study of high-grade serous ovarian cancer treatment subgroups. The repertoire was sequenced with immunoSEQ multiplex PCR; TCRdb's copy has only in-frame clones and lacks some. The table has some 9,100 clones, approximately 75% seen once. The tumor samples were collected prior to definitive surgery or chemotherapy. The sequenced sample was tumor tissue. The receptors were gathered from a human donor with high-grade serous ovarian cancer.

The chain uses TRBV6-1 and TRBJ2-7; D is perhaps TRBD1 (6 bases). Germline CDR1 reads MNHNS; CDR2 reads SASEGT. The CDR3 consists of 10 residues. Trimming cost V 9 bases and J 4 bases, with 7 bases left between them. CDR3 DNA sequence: TGTGCCAGGGGGGCGTACGAGCAGTACTTC. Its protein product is CARGAYEQYF.

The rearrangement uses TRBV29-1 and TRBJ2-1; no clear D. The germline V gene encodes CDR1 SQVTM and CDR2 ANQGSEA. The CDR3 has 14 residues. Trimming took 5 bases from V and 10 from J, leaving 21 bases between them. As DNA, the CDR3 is TGCAGCGTTAAAACCCAGGAAGCCCTTTGGGAGCAGTTCTTC. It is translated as CSVKTQEALWEQFF.

The CDR3 loop reads CASSAIPERTEAFF. For the CDR3, the DNA is TGTGCCAGCAGTGCTATACCGGAACGTACTGAAGCTTTCTTT. The chain recombines TRBV28 with TRBJ1-1; D is unresolved. Germline V lookup: CDR1 MDHEN, CDR2 SYDVKM. CDR3 length: 14 amino acids. The ends were cut back, 5 bases at V and 5 bases at J, with 15 bases in the middle.

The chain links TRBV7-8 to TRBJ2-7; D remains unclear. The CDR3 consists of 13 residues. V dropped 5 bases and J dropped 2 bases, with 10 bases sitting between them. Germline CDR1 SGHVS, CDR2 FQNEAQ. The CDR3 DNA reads TGTGCCAGCAGCGAGAGCAGCCCCTACGAGCAGTACTTC. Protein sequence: CASSESSPYEQYF.

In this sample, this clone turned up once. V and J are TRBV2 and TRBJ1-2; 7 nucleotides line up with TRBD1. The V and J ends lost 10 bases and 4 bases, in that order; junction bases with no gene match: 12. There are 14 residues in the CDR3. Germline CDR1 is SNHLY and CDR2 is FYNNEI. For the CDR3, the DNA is TGTGCCACCGAGGTCGAAGGGGACAGCTATGGCTACACCTTC. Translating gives CATEVEGDSYGYTF.

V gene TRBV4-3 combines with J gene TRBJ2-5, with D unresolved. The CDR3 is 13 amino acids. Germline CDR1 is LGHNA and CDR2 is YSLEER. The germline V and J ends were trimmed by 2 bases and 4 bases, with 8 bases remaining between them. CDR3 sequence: CASSQLSGETQYF. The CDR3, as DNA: TGCGCCAGCAGCCAACTTTCGGGAGAGACCCAGTACTTC.

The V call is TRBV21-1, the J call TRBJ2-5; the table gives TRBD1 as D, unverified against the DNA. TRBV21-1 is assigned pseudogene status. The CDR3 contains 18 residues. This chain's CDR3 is CASSRSNRDSTPKETQYF. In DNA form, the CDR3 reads TGTGCCAGCAGCAGATCGAACCGGGACAGCACACCCAAAGAGACCCAGTACTTC.

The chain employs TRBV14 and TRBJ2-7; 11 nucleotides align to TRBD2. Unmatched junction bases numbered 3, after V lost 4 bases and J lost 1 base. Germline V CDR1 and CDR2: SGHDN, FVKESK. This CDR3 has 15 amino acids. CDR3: CASSRLAGRSYEQYF. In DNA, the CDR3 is TGTGCCAGCAGCCGACTAGCGGGAAGGTCCTACGAGCAGTACTTC. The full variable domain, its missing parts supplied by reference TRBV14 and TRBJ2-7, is EAGVTQFPSHSVIEKGQTVTLRCDPISGHDNLYWYRRVMGKEIKFLLHFVKESKQDESGMPNNRFLAERTGGTYSTLKVQPAELEDSGVYFCASSRLAGRSYEQYFGPGTRLTVT.

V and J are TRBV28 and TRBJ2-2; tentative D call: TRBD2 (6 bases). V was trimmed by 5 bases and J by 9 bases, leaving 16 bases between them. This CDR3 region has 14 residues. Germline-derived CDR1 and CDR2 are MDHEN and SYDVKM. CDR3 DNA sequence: TGTGCCAGCAGTCGCGGGACCAGCTTCCGGGAGCTGTTTTTT. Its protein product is CASSRGTSFRELFF.

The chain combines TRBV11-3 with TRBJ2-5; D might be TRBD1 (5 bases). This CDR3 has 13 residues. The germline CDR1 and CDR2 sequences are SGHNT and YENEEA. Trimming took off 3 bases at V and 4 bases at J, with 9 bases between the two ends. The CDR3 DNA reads TGTGCCAGCAGCTTCAGGGTAGTAGAGACCCAGTACTTC. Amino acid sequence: CASSFRVVETQYF. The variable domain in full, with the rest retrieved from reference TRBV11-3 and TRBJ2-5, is EAGVVQSPRYKIIEKKQPVAFWCNPISGHNTLYWYLQNLGQGPELLIRYENEEAVDDSQLPKDRFSAERLKGVDSTLKIQPAELGDSAVYLCASSFRVVETQYFGPGTRLLVL.

For the CDR3, the DNA is TGTGCCAGCAGTTTATCTTACTACGAGCAGTACTTC. Encoded protein: CASSLSYYEQYF. V is TRBV28 and J is TRBJ2-7, with unresolved D. This CDR3 comprises 12 residues. Trimming stripped 1 base from V and 3 bases from J, with 4 bases between. CDR1 is MDHEN, CDR2 SYDVKM, per germline.

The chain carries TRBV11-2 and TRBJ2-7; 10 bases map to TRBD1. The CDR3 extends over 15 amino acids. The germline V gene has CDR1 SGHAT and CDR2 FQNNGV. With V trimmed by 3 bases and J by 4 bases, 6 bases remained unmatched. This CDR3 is CASSFSRDRGYEQYF. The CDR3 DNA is TGTGCCAGCAGCTTCTCCCGGGACAGGGGTTACGAGCAGTACTTC.

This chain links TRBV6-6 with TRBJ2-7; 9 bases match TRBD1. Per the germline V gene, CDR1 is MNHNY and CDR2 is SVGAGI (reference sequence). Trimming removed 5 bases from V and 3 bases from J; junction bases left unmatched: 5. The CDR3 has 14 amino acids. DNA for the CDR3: TGTGCCAGCAGTGACCGGGACAGGGACTACGAGCAGTACTTC. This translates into CASSDRDRDYEQYF.

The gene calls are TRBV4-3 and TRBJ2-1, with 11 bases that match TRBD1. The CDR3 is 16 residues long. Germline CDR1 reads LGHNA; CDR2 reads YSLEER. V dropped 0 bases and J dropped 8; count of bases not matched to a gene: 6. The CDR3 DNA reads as TGCGCCAGCAGCCAAGACACCGGGACAGGGGGATATGAGCAGTTCTTC. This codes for CASSQDTGTGGYEQFF.

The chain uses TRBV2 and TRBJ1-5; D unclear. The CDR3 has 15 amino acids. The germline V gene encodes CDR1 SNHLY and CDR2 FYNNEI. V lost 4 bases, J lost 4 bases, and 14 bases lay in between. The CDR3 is CASSVDSLGNQPQHF. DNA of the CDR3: TGTGCCAGCAGTGTCGATTCCTTAGGGAATCAGCCCCAGCATTTT.

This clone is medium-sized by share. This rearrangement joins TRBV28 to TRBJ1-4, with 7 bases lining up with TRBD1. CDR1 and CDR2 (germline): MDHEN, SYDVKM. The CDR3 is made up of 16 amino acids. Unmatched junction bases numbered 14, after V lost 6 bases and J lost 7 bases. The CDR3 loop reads CASSLDTGALGEKLFF. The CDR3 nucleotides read TGTGCCAGCAGCTTAGATACAGGGGCACTAGGTGAAAAACTGTTTTTT.

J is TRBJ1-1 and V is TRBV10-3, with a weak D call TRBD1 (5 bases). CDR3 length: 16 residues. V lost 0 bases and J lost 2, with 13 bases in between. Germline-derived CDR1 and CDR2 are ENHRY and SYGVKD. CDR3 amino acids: CAISESAGRINTEAFF. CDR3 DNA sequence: TGTGCCATCAGTGAGTCGGCAGGGCGCATAAACACTGAAGCTTTCTTT.

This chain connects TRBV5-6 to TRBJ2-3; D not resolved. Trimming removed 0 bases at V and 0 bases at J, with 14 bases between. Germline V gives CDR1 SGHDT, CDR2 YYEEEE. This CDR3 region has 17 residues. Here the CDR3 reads CASSLGSPASSTDTQYF. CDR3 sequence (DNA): TGTGCCAGCAGCTTGGGAAGCCCCGCCTCTAGCACAGATACGCAGTATTTT.